The clone carrying this T cell receptor beta chain was detected many times. The antigen remains undetermined. The sample comes from a study of CD8 T cells in ankylosing spondylitis. With molecular barcodes, quantitative 5'-RACE was used to make the TCR beta libraries. TCRdb re-analysed the 5' RACE reads in MiXCR, keeping a single row per CDR3 protein. The sample yields around 130,000 distinct CDR3 sequences, about 6.5% seen once. Study-wide points: Matched synovial fluid from ankylosing spondylitis patients was reported to be enriched for disease-linked clones. In the blood and synovial fluid of reactive arthritis, some motif variants had been previously reported.

Germline assignment: CDR1 LNHNV and CDR2 YYDKDF (reference sequence). Trimming took off 5 bases at V and 2 bases at J, with 9 bases between the two ends. The CDR3 spans 13 residues. Sequences were obtained from blood, either unsorted or a sorted T cell fraction (not recorded which). The receptor was derived from a male donor with ankylosing spondylitis or in good health (not recorded which). V gene TRBV15 combines with J gene TRBJ2-5; D gene ambiguous. CDR3 region: CATSVPVQETQYF. The DNA of the CDR3 is TGTGCCACCAGCGTTCCGGTGCAAGAGACCCAGTACTTC.